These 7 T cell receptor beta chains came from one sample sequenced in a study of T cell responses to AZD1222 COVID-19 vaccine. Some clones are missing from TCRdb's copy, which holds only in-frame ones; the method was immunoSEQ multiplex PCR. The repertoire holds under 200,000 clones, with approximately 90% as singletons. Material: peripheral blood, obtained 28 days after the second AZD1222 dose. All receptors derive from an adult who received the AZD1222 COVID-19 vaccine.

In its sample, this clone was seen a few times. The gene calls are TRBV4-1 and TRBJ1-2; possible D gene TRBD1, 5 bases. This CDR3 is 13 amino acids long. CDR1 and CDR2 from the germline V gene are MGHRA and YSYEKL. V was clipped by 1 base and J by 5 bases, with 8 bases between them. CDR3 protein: CASSQGGGYGYTF. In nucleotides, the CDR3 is TGCGCCAGCAGCCAAGGGGGCGGGTATGGCTACACCTTC.

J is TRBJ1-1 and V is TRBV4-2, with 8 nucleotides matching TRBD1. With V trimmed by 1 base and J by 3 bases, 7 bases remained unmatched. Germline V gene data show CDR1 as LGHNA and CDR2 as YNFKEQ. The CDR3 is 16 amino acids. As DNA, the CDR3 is TGTGCCAGCAGCCAAGGGACAGGGAGTTTGGACACTGAAGCTTTCTTT. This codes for CASSQGTGSLDTEAFF.

CDR3 sequence: CASSESRQYNSPLHF. In DNA, the CDR3 is TGCGCCAGCAGTGAGTCTAGACAGTATAATTCACCCCTCCACTTT. This chain joins TRBV10-2 and TRBJ1-6; D perhaps matches TRBD1 (5 bases). This CDR3 has 15 residues. The V end lost 0 bases, the J end lost 4 bases, and 7 bases lay between the germline ends. CDR1 and CDR2 from the germline V gene are WSHSY and SAAADI.

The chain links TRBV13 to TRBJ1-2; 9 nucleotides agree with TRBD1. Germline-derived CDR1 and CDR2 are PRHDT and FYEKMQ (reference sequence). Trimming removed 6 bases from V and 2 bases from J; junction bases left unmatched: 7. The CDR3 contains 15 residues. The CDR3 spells CASRRGTGRNYGYTF. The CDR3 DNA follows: TGTGCCAGCAGGCGAGGGACAGGGCGAAACTATGGCTACACCTTC.

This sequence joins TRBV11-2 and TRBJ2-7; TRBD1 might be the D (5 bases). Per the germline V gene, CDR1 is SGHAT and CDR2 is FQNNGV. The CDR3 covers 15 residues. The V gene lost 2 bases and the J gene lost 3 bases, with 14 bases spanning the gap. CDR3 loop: CASSLSRQGDYEQYF. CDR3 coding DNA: TGTGCCAGCAGCTTAAGTCGGCAGGGTGACTACGAGCAGTACTTC.

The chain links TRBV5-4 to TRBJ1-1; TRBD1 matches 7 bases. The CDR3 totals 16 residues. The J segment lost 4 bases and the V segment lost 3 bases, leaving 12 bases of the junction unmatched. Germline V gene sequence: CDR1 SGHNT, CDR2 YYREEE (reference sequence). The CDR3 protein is CASSSILTGVSTEAFF. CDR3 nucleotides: TGTGCCAGCAGCTCGATTCTAACAGGGGTTAGCACTGAAGCTTTCTTT.

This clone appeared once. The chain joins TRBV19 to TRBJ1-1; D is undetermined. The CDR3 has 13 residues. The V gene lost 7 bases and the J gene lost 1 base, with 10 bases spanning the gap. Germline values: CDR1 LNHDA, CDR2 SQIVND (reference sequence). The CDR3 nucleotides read TGTGCCAGTAAGGCCAACAGGAACACTGAAGCTTTCTTT. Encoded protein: CASKANRNTEAFF.